Presented here are 18 T cell receptor beta chains from one specimen sequenced in a study of patients and donors after allogeneic stem cell transplantation. TCRdb re-derived calls from the RT-PCR reads in MiXCR, one entry per CDR3 protein. The sample yields 390,000 or so distinct CDR3 sequences, 16% seen once. Specimen: blood, either unsorted or a sorted T cell fraction (not recorded which). Every receptor here comes from a human donor who was either an allogeneic HSCT recipient or a stem cell or donor lymphocyte infusion donor (not recorded which). It is not recorded whose cells these are; they may come from a transplant donor.

The chain is built from TRBV25-1 and TRBJ2-5; the match to TRBD1 covers 8 bases. Unmatched junction bases numbered 6, after V lost 1 base and J lost 5 bases. The germline V gene has CDR1 MGHDK and CDR2 SYGVNS. This CDR3 spans 15 amino acids. In DNA, the CDR3 is TGTGCCAGCAGTGAATGGTCAGGGGGCGGTGAGACCCAGTACTTC. It translates to CASSEWSGGGETQYF.

This clonotype was counted a few times. This sequence joins TRBV10-3 and TRBJ2-5, with TRBD1 as a possible D gene (7 bases). Germline V gene lookup returns CDR1 ENHRY and CDR2 SYGVKD. The V end was cut by 4 bases, the J end by 2 bases, with 11 bases between. The CDR3 totals 14 residues. CDR3 DNA sequence: TGTGCCATCAGTGGTTCAGGGGGGCAAGAGACCCAGTACTTC. Translated: CAISGSGGQETQYF.

This clonotype was seen a handful of times. The chain joins TRBV24-1 to TRBJ1-2; no clear D. There are 12 residues in the CDR3. The germline V and J ends were trimmed by 0 bases and 8 bases, with 6 bases remaining between them. Per the germline V gene, CDR1 is KGHDR and CDR2 is SFDVKD. The CDR3 region is CATSDLVDGYTF. The CDR3 DNA reads as TGTGCCACCAGTGATTTGGTCGACGGCTACACCTTC.

CDR3 residues: CASSLPGTAYRGGDGYTF. As DNA, the CDR3 is TGTGCCAGCAGCTTACCCGGGACAGCGTACCGTGGGGGAGATGGCTACACCTTC. J is TRBJ1-2 and V is TRBV5-4; 7 nucleotides align to TRBD1. The CDR3 is 18 residues long. Germline CDR1 and CDR2: SGHNT and YYREEE (reference sequence). The V gene end was trimmed by 2 bases and the J gene end by 6 bases; junction bases not matched to a gene: 19.

A few counts support this clonotype. In DNA form, the CDR3 reads TGTGCCAGCAGGTTAACAGGTCACGAGCAGTACTTC. It translates to CASRLTGHEQYF. V usage is TRBV27 and J usage is TRBJ2-7; D possibly corresponds to TRBD1 (5 bases). Between the trimmed V and J ends, which lost 6 bases and 5 bases, there was a span of 11 bases. CDR3 length: 12 amino acids. CDR1 is MNHEY, CDR2 SMNVEV, per germline (reference sequence).

This sequence joins TRBV2 and TRBJ2-2, with 10 bases identical to TRBD2. Germline V lookup: CDR1 SNHLY, CDR2 FYNNEI. With V trimmed by 5 bases and J by 7 bases, 4 bases remained unmatched. This CDR3 is 14 amino acids long. This chain's CDR3 is CASSLAGDVGELFF. CDR3 DNA sequence: TGTGCCAGCAGTCTAGCGGGAGACGTCGGGGAGCTGTTTTTT.

The chain joins TRBV6-5 to TRBJ1-5; D is uncertain. This CDR3 region has 15 residues. The ends were cut back, 4 bases at V and 5 bases at J, with 15 bases in the middle. Looked up from germline, CDR1 is MNHEY and CDR2 is SVGAGI. The CDR3 bases are TGTGCCAGCAGTTCAAACCCGGCCAACCATCAGCCCCAGCATTTT. Amino acids: CASSSNPANHQPQHF.

This clonotype was counted a few times. The rearrangement joins TRBV5-1 to TRBJ2-3; 7 nucleotides line up with TRBD2. CDR3 length equals 14 residues. Per germline, CDR1 SGHRS and CDR2 YFSETQ. Trimming at V came to 2 bases and at J to 6 bases, leaving 6 bases not matched to a gene. The CDR3 here is CASSLTRGSDTQYF. CDR3 DNA sequence: TGCGCCAGCAGCTTAACGCGGGGGTCGGATACGCAGTATTTT.

This clonotype was counted a few times. The chain is built from TRBV15 and TRBJ2-6; the D gene is possibly TRBD1 (5 bases). V gave up 5 bases and J gave up 1 base, with 18 bases separating them. Germline assignment: CDR1 LNHNV and CDR2 YYDKDF (reference sequence). The CDR3 is made up of 18 amino acids. The CDR3 region has the DNA TGTGCCACCAGCGGACGACAGATTATAGAGTCTGGGGCCAACGTCCTGACTTTC. Translating it yields CATSGRQIIESGANVLTF.

This clonotype was counted only a few times. The chain is built from TRBV10-3 and TRBJ2-1; tentatively, D is TRBD1 or TRBD2 (6 bases each). The V gene's germline CDR1 is ENHRY and CDR2 SYGVKD. Trimming cost V 10 bases and J 5 bases, with 27 bases left between them. The CDR3 contains 17 residues. DNA of the CDR3: TGTGCCACCCAACTTTTGGGGGGCATTGGGGCACACAATGAGCAGTTCTTC. This gives the protein CATQLLGGIGAHNEQFF.

This clonotype was observed a few times. The V gene is TRBV9, the J gene TRBJ1-4; possibly TRBD1 for D (5 bases). The germline V and J ends were trimmed by 3 bases and 6 bases, with 15 bases remaining between them. Germline CDR1 reads SGDLS; CDR2 reads YYNGEE. There are 15 residues in the CDR3. CDR3 DNA sequence: TGTGCCAGCAGCGAAACCGGGACGGAATATGAAAAACTGTTTTTT. Its protein product is CASSETGTEYEKLFF.

In its sample, this clonotype was seen a few times. This chain uses TRBV20-1 with TRBJ2-3, with 8 bases identical to TRBD2. J gave up 6 bases and V 1 base, and 15 bases lay outside the gene matches. This CDR3 has 17 amino acids. The V gene's germline CDR1 is DFQATT and CDR2 SNEGSKA (reference sequence). CDR3 nucleotide sequence: TGCAGTGCTAGAGGAACTAGCGGAGGGACTCTCGATGATACGCAGTATTTT. It specifies CSARGTSGGTLDDTQYF.

The V gene is TRBV7-8, the J gene TRBJ2-7; no reliable D call. The CDR3 spans 15 residues. Between the trimmed V and J ends, which lost 3 bases and 0 bases, there was a span of 12 bases. Germline-derived CDR1 and CDR2 are SGHVS and FQNEAQ. The CDR3 region is CASSFFLPLSYEQYF. The CDR3 DNA follows: TGTGCCAGCAGCTTCTTTCTCCCCCTCTCCTACGAGCAGTACTTC.

This chain joins TRBV23-1 and TRBJ2-4, with unresolved D. TRBV23-1 is identified as an open reading frame with a role that is uncertain. Trimming stripped 1 base from V and 0 bases from J, with 13 bases between. The length of the CDR3 is 17 residues. CDR3 in DNA: TGCGCCAGCAGTCAATACCAGGCGCTATTAGCCAAAAACATTCAGTACTTC. Translating it yields CASSQYQALLAKNIQYF.

This chain connects TRBV19 to TRBJ1-5; TRBD1 matches 10 bases. V was pared by 2 bases and J by 5 bases, with 9 bases of the junction left unmatched. The CDR3 runs to 17 residues. Germline-derived CDR1 and CDR2 are LNHDA and SQIVND (reference sequence). As DNA, the CDR3 is TGTGCCAGTAGTATATCCGCTGGGGACAGGGGCTATCAGCCCCAGCATTTT. As protein: CASSISAGDRGYQPQHF.

The V gene is TRBV6-1, the J gene TRBJ2-7; no reliable D call. Germline CDR1 MNHNS, CDR2 SASEGT. The CDR3 consists of 14 residues. The V and J ends lost 6 bases and 3 bases respectively, with 15 bases between them. The CDR3 DNA reads as TGTGCCAGCAGCCGTCTCCCTACCGGCTACGAGCAGTACTTC. As protein: CASSRLPTGYEQYF.

J is TRBJ2-4 and V is TRBV6-1, with 10 bases identical to TRBD1. Germline V CDR1 and CDR2: MNHNS, SASEGT. There are 16 residues in the CDR3. The V and J ends lost 6 bases and 5 bases, in that order; junction bases with no gene match: 10. The CDR3 nucleotides read TGTGCCAGCAGCCCTTCCGGGACAGGGGTGGAAAACATTCAGTACTTC. Its translation is CASSPSGTGVENIQYF.

This clonotype was found a few times. The chain is built from TRBV5-1 and TRBJ2-3; D is ambiguous. Germline loops: CDR1 SGHRS, CDR2 YFSETQ. The CDR3 loop spans 14 amino acids. The V gene lost 4 bases and the J gene lost 0 bases, with 9 bases spanning the gap. CDR3: CASSAIFSTDTQYF. The CDR3 nucleotides read TGCGCCAGCAGCGCGATATTTAGCACAGATACGCAGTATTTT.